Listed below are T cell receptor beta chains from one sample, sequenced in a study of CD8 T cells in Susac syndrome. Via MiXCR, TCRdb re-called the immunoSEQ multiplex PCR reads, giving one row per CDR3 protein. The sample lists about 240,000 distinct CDR3 sequences, almost 97% seen once, with approximately 0.1% in the top ten. Sequenced input: CD4+ T cells from PBMCs. The receptors were gathered from a human donor with Susac syndrome. CDR3s include the opening cysteine and the closing phenylalanine or tryptophan. The D gene is left open where the match is weak. Clone size is given for some rows only: seen once, a few or many times, or a class if the clone is expanded.

abundance: .
d_gene: .
j_gene: TRBJ1-4
v_gene: TRBV5-1
len: 14
CDR3aa: CASGPFATNEKLFF
CDR3nt: TGCGCCAGCGGACCGTTTGCAACTAATGAAAAACTGTTTTTT

abundance: .
d_gene: TRBD1
j_gene: TRBJ1-2
v_gene: TRBV3-1
len: 16
CDR3aa: CASSQEPGTGVYGYTF
CDR3nt: TGTGCCAGCAGCCAAGAACCCGGGACAGGGGTCTATGGCTACACCTTC

abundance: .
d_gene: TRBD1
j_gene: TRBJ1-2
v_gene: TRBV6-2/TRBV6-3
len: 14
CDR3aa: CASSYSRQGSGYTF
CDR3nt: TGTGCCAGCAGTTACTCACGACAGGGTTCTGGCTACACCTTC

abundance: .
d_gene: .
j_gene: TRBJ1-1
v_gene: TRBV30
len: 17
CDR3aa: CAWRTSPKGRGLGSAFF
CDR3nt: TGTGCCTGGAGGACCTCTCCAAAGGGCAGGGGATTAGGTTCGGCTTTCTTT

abundance: .
d_gene: .
j_gene: TRBJ2-1
v_gene: TRBV12-3/TRBV12-4
len: 13
CDR3aa: CASRSIRSGEQFF
CDR3nt: TGTGCCAGCAGGAGCATTAGGTCGGGTGAGCAGTTCTTC

abundance: .
d_gene: TRBD2
j_gene: TRBJ2-5
v_gene: TRBV20-1
len: 15
CDR3aa: CSVFGLAGVRETQYF
CDR3nt: TGCAGTGTTTTCGGACTAGCGGGAGTCCGGGAGACCCAGTACTTC

abundance: .
d_gene: TRBD1
j_gene: TRBJ1-2
v_gene: TRBV4-1
len: 15
CDR3aa: CASSPGTAENYGYTF
CDR3nt: TGCGCCAGCAGCCCGGGGACAGCCGAAAACTATGGCTACACCTTC

abundance: .
d_gene: .
j_gene: TRBJ2-1
v_gene: TRBV7-3
len: 17
CDR3aa: CASSRLGGVGSYNEQFF
CDR3nt: TGTGCCAGCAGCCGCCTTGGAGGAGTAGGCTCCTACAATGAGCAGTTCTTC

abundance: .
d_gene: .
j_gene: TRBJ2-3
v_gene: TRBV5-4
len: 15
CDR3aa: CASTLDQGDTDTQYF
CDR3nt: TGTGCCAGCACCTTGGATCAGGGAGACACAGATACGCAGTATTTT

abundance: .
d_gene: TRBD2
j_gene: TRBJ2-7
v_gene: TRBV4-1
len: 18
CDR3aa: CASSQDSGGSDTHYEQYF
CDR3nt: TGCGCCAGCAGCCAAGATAGCGGGGGCTCAGATACCCACTACGAGCAGTACTTC

abundance: .
d_gene: .
j_gene: TRBJ2-5
v_gene: TRBV2
len: 12
CDR3aa: CASNPGSETQYF
CDR3nt: TGTGCCAGCAACCCGGGAAGTGAGACCCAGTACTTC

abundance: .
d_gene: .
j_gene: TRBJ1-1
v_gene: TRBV5-1
len: 17
CDR3aa: CASSLSGRPSGDTEAFF
CDR3nt: TGCGCCAGCAGCCTGTCTGGTAGGCCGTCTGGGGACACTGAAGCTTTCTTT

abundance: .
d_gene: TRBD2
j_gene: TRBJ2-3
v_gene: TRBV29-1
len: 14
CDR3aa: CSVGLAEVGDTQYF
CDR3nt: TGCAGCGTCGGACTAGCGGAGGTGGGGGATACGCAGTATTTT

abundance: .
d_gene: .
j_gene: TRBJ1-1
v_gene: TRBV12-5
len: 12
CDR3aa: CASGFGSLEAFF
CDR3nt: TGTGCTAGTGGTTTTGGGAGTTTGGAAGCTTTCTTT

abundance: .
d_gene: TRBD1
j_gene: TRBJ1-1
v_gene: TRBV11-2
len: 20
CDR3aa: CASSHFPMDRQGRANTEAFF
CDR3nt: TGTGCCAGCAGCCACTTTCCTATGGACCGACAGGGAAGGGCGAACACTGAAGCTTTCTTT

abundance: .
d_gene: .
j_gene: TRBJ1-5
v_gene: TRBV28
len: 12
CDR3aa: CASRSEFQPQHF
CDR3nt: TGTGCCAGCCGGTCGGAGTTTCAGCCCCAGCATTTT

abundance: once
d_gene: TRBD2
j_gene: TRBJ2-4
v_gene: TRBV27
len: 13
CDR3aa: CASSFLTSHIQYF
CDR3nt: TGTGCCAGCAGTTTTCTGACTAGCCACATTCAGTACTTC

abundance: few
d_gene: .
j_gene: TRBJ2-3
v_gene: TRBV29-1
len: 11
CDR3aa: CSVASTDTQYF
CDR3nt: TGCAGCGTTGCATCAACAGATACGCAGTATTTT

abundance: .
d_gene: TRBD2
j_gene: TRBJ2-3
v_gene: TRBV30
len: 15
CDR3aa: CAWRLAGGSTDTQYF
CDR3nt: TGTGCCTGGAGACTAGCGGGAGGGTCCACAGATACGCAGTATTTT

abundance: .
d_gene: .
j_gene: TRBJ1-1
v_gene: TRBV28
len: 11
CDR3aa: CASSARRDAFF
CDR3nt: TGTGCCAGCAGTGCCCGACGGGACGCTTTCTTT

abundance: .
d_gene: .
j_gene: TRBJ2-2
v_gene: TRBV3-1
len: 15
CDR3aa: CASSEPAGNTGELFF
CDR3nt: TGTGCCAGCAGCGAGCCAGCTGGGAACACCGGGGAGCTGTTTTTT

abundance: .
d_gene: .
j_gene: TRBJ2-2
v_gene: TRBV13
len: 15
CDR3aa: CASSPRSMKNGELFF
CDR3nt: TGTGCCAGCAGCCCACGGTCCATGAAGAACGGGGAGCTGTTTTTT

abundance: .
d_gene: .
j_gene: TRBJ2-7
v_gene: TRBV30
len: 12
CDR3aa: CAWNPNSYEQYF
CDR3nt: TGTGCCTGGAACCCGAACTCCTACGAGCAGTACTTC

abundance: .
d_gene: .
j_gene: TRBJ1-1
v_gene: TRBV30
len: 14
CDR3aa: CAWSARVPVAEAFF
CDR3nt: TGTGCCTGGAGTGCCCGAGTTCCTGTAGCCGAAGCTTTCTTT

abundance: .
d_gene: TRBD2
j_gene: TRBJ2-5
v_gene: TRBV14
len: 15
CDR3aa: CASTPLAGGRETQYF
CDR3nt: TGTGCCAGCACCCCACTAGCGGGAGGCAGGGAGACCCAGTACTTC

abundance: .
d_gene: .
j_gene: TRBJ1-3
v_gene: TRBV29-1
len: 11
CDR3aa: CSGNKGNTIYF
CDR3nt: TGCAGCGGGAATAAGGGAAACACCATATATTTT

abundance: .
d_gene: .
j_gene: TRBJ2-1
v_gene: TRBV3-1
len: 17
CDR3aa: CASSRRNYPSSYNEQFF
CDR3nt: TGTGCCAGCAGCCGGAGGAACTACCCGAGCTCCTACAATGAGCAGTTCTTC

abundance: once
d_gene: .
j_gene: TRBJ2-1
v_gene: TRBV24-1
len: 14
CDR3aa: CATSDDSVVGEQFF
CDR3nt: TGTGCCACCAGTGATGATTCGGTTGTTGGCGAGCAGTTCTTC

abundance: .
d_gene: .
j_gene: TRBJ2-1
v_gene: TRBV6-6
len: 16
CDR3aa: CASRLGLASSYNEQFF
CDR3nt: TGTGCCAGCAGACTAGGACTGGCTAGCTCCTACAATGAGCAGTTCTTC

abundance: .
d_gene: .
j_gene: TRBJ2-2
v_gene: TRBV9
len: 14
CDR3aa: CASSGAARPGELFF
CDR3nt: TGTGCCAGCAGCGGAGCGGCCCGTCCCGGGGAGCTGTTTTTT

abundance: .
d_gene: TRBD1
j_gene: TRBJ2-1
v_gene: TRBV4-1
len: 14
CDR3aa: CASSPGQLYNEQFF
CDR3nt: TGCGCCAGCAGCCCGGGACAGCTATACAATGAGCAGTTCTTC

abundance: .
d_gene: .
j_gene: TRBJ2-1
v_gene: TRBV7-3
len: 14
CDR3aa: CASSLSLLDNEQFF
CDR3nt: TGTGCCAGCAGCTTAAGCCTCTTAGACAATGAGCAGTTCTTC

abundance: .
d_gene: .
j_gene: TRBJ1-1
v_gene: TRBV30
len: 13
CDR3aa: CAWSAGENTEAFF
CDR3nt: TGTGCCTGGAGTGCCGGTGAGAACACTGAAGCTTTCTTT

abundance: .
d_gene: .
j_gene: TRBJ1-1
v_gene: TRBV20-1
len: 14
CDR3aa: CSATRPGKNTEAFF
CDR3nt: TGCAGTGCTACTAGGCCAGGTAAAAACACTGAAGCTTTCTTT

abundance: once
d_gene: .
j_gene: TRBJ2-4
v_gene: TRBV29-1
len: 14
CDR3aa: CSVGTSVAKNIQYF
CDR3nt: TGCAGCGTTGGGACGTCGGTAGCCAAAAACATTCAGTACTTC

abundance: .
d_gene: .
j_gene: TRBJ1-1
v_gene: TRBV20-1
len: 12
CDR3aa: CSASEPNTEAFF
CDR3nt: TGCAGTGCTAGCGAGCCGAACACTGAAGCTTTCTTT

abundance: .
d_gene: TRBD2
j_gene: TRBJ2-4
v_gene: TRBV5-6
len: 21
CDR3aa: CASSSPRTPGMMTSQGNIQYF
CDR3nt: TGTGCCAGCAGCTCGCCCCGGACCCCAGGCATGATGACTAGCCAAGGAAACATTCAGTACTTC

abundance: .
d_gene: TRBD1
j_gene: TRBJ2-5
v_gene: TRBV6-5
len: 14
CDR3aa: CASTRAEGAKTQYF
CDR3nt: TGTGCCAGCACTAGAGCAGAGGGGGCGAAGACCCAGTACTTC

abundance: .
d_gene: .
j_gene: TRBJ2-7
v_gene: TRBV30
len: 11
CDR3aa: CAAGSSYEQYF
CDR3nt: TGTGCGGCGGGAAGCTCCTACGAGCAGTACTTC

abundance: .
d_gene: TRBD1
j_gene: TRBJ1-4
v_gene: TRBV4-1
len: 16
CDR3aa: CASSQGGQAGFEKLFF
CDR3nt: TGCGCCAGCAGCCAGGGCGGACAGGCGGGGTTCGAAAAACTGTTTTTT

abundance: .
d_gene: .
j_gene: TRBJ2-5
v_gene: TRBV2
len: 13
CDR3aa: CASSEAPRGTQYF
CDR3nt: TGTGCCAGCAGTGAAGCACCCCGAGGGACCCAGTACTTC

abundance: .
d_gene: .
j_gene: TRBJ2-6
v_gene: TRBV28
len: 16
CDR3aa: CASSTSGASGANVLTF
CDR3nt: TGTGCCAGCAGCACCAGCGGCGCTTCTGGGGCCAACGTCCTGACTTTC

abundance: .
d_gene: .
j_gene: TRBJ2-2
v_gene: TRBV4-1
len: 14
CDR3aa: CASSQEGFGGELFF
CDR3nt: TGCGCCAGCAGCCAAGAAGGGTTCGGCGGGGAGCTGTTTTTT

abundance: .
d_gene: .
j_gene: TRBJ2-1
v_gene: TRBV9
len: 17
CDR3aa: CASSVRAGTEQHNEQFF
CDR3nt: TGTGCCAGCAGCGTCCGGGCTGGAACAGAGCAGCACAATGAGCAGTTCTTC

abundance: .
d_gene: .
j_gene: TRBJ1-1
v_gene: TRBV20-1
len: 16
CDR3aa: CSARTKVGGMNTEAFF
CDR3nt: TGCAGTGCTAGAACTAAAGTGGGGGGAATGAACACTGAAGCTTTCTTT

abundance: .
d_gene: .
j_gene: TRBJ1-2
v_gene: TRBV30
len: 13
CDR3aa: CAWSGTPHYGYTF
CDR3nt: TGTGCCTGGAGTGGTACTCCACACTATGGCTACACCTTC

abundance: .
d_gene: TRBD2
j_gene: TRBJ2-7
v_gene: TRBV27
len: 14
CDR3aa: CATKGSGSTYEQYF
CDR3nt: TGTGCCACCAAGGGTAGCGGGAGTACCTACGAGCAGTACTTC

abundance: .
d_gene: TRBD1
j_gene: TRBJ1-2
v_gene: TRBV3-1
len: 12
CDR3aa: CASSPDRGGYTF
CDR3nt: TGTGCCAGCAGCCCTGACAGGGGCGGCTACACCTTC

abundance: once
d_gene: TRBD2
j_gene: TRBJ2-1
v_gene: TRBV11-2
len: 18
CDR3aa: CASSPRTSGSVTGGEQFF
CDR3nt: TGTGCCAGCAGCCCTCGGACTAGCGGGAGTGTAACGGGCGGTGAGCAGTTCTTC

abundance: .
d_gene: .
j_gene: TRBJ2-4
v_gene: TRBV20-1
len: 13
CDR3aa: CSAREGAKNIQYF
CDR3nt: TGCAGTGCTAGAGAAGGAGCCAAAAACATTCAGTACTTC

abundance: .
d_gene: .
j_gene: TRBJ1-5
v_gene: TRBV30
len: 14
CDR3aa: CAWSAGQSNQPQHF
CDR3nt: TGTGCCTGGAGTGCTGGACAGAGCAATCAGCCCCAGCATTTT

abundance: .
d_gene: .
j_gene: TRBJ2-7
v_gene: TRBV28
len: 14
CDR3aa: CASTPGSKVYEQYF
CDR3nt: TGTGCCAGCACCCCCGGGAGTAAGGTTTACGAGCAGTACTTC

abundance: once
d_gene: .
j_gene: TRBJ1-3
v_gene: TRBV19
len: 14
CDR3aa: CATREGGSGNTIYF
CDR3nt: TGTGCCACCAGAGAGGGTGGCTCTGGAAACACCATATATTTT

abundance: .
d_gene: .
j_gene: TRBJ2-3
v_gene: TRBV29-1
len: 12
CDR3aa: CSVGTNTDTQYF
CDR3nt: TGCAGCGTTGGGACTAATACAGATACGCAGTATTTT

abundance: .
d_gene: TRBD1
j_gene: TRBJ2-3
v_gene: TRBV2
len: 15
CDR3aa: CASSLDRGRADTQYF
CDR3nt: TGTGCCAGCAGCCTGGACAGGGGGAGGGCAGATACGCAGTATTTT